This T cell receptor (beta chain) was observed in a study of shared clonotypes between healthy human individuals. The study, taken as a whole, reports: An effect of sequencing depth on clonotype sharing among donors was expected.

V shed 4 bases and J shed 4 bases, with 10 bases lying between them. In germline, CDR1 is SQVTM, CDR2 ANQGSEA. The CDR3 runs to 12 residues. This clone was detected a few times. The target antigen is unknown. In the original analysis: With immunoSEQ giving junction-only sequences and no quality scores, filtering differed. Using immunoSEQ multiplex PCR, the repertoire was profiled, and TCRdb retains in-frame clones only, with some absent. Clonal size and the V and J genes are those of that table, whereas D and trimming came from the DNA. The profile shows about 2.5 million clones, about 90% of them singletons.

This receptor was taken from a man aged 18 to 29 in good health. Some clones in this sample may be carry-over from other donors' samples. The J gene is TRBJ1-1, the V gene TRBV29-1; TRBD1 might be the D (5 bases). What was sequenced was naive CD4+ T cells from PBMCs. Sample subset: CD45RA+ positively selected. CDR3 in DNA: TGCAGCGTTGGGGGGTTTGGCACTGAAGCTTTCTTT. Its translation is CSVGGFGTEAFF.